This T cell receptor (beta chain) comes out of a study of patients with pleural tuberculosis. There are many counts of this clonotype. Using its own MiXCR run on the reads, TCRdb lists one record per CDR3 protein. The sample includes under 55,000 distinct CDR3 sequences, about 6.8% seen only once; the top ten take about 16%. Trimming took off 1 base at V and 5 bases at J, with 14 bases between the two ends. This CDR3 spans 15 amino acids. Germline loops: CDR1 LNHDA, CDR2 SQIVND (reference sequence). The chain uses TRBV19 and TRBJ1-1; D unresolved. The TCR originated in a human donor with pleural tuberculosis. CDR3 coding DNA: TGTGCCAGTAGTATAGGTGGACGGCCAGGAACTGAAGCTTTCTTT. Translated: CASSIGGRPGTEAFF.